These T cell receptor beta chains were read from a single sample in a study of blood T cell repertoires in COVID-19. The repertoire was sequenced with immunoSEQ multiplex PCR; TCRdb's copy has only in-frame clones and lacks some. The sample holds some 52,000 clones, roughly 88% seen once. Sequenced sample: peripheral blood. Receptor source: a human donor in a cohort sampled during active COVID-19. The CDR3 runs from the conserved cysteine through the conserved F or W.

>TRBJ2-6|TRBV11-2
CASSLDRAGANVLTF
>TRBJ2-1|TRBV19
CASSIGVGAYNEQFF
>TRBJ1-5|TRBV2
CASSRREQGDQPQHF
>TRBJ2-5|TRBV7-3
CASSLFHPGETQYF
>TRBJ1-1|TRBV7-6
CASSLGVGGNTEAFF
>TRBJ2-2|TRBV3-1/TRBV3-2
CASSHGVPGELFF
>TRBJ2-7|TRBV3-1/TRBV3-2
CASTPGTGIYEQYF
>TRBJ2-4|TRBV2
CASSDFWVRGGLAKNIQYF
>TRBJ2-3|TRBV10-2
CASSHIGGRDTQYF
>TRBJ2-1|TRBV11-2
CASSLEYRNEQFF
>TRBJ1-2|TRBV2
CASTGGVPANYGYTF
>TRBJ2-2|TRBV2
CASSDQGSGTGELFF
>TRBJ2-7|TRBV10-2
CASRGRTGFYSEQYF
>TRBJ2-5|TRBV5-1
CASRTGLARGYQETQYF
>TRBJ1-3|TRBV11-2
CASSFATASGNTIYF